Shown below are 25 T cell receptor beta chains from a single sample sequenced in a study of T cell repertoires in cytomegalovirus infection. TCRdb analysed the reads with MiXCR anew, one entry per CDR3 protein. The table lists 200,000 to 300,000 distinct CDR3 sequences, around 9% of them singletons. What was sequenced was PBMCs. The receptor set was obtained from a human donor in good health (CMV status not recorded). Some clones in this sample may be carry-over from other donors' samples.

This clonotype has at least ten counts. The rearrangement uses TRBV7-2 and TRBJ1-6, with no clear D. Trimming removed 1 base from V and 4 bases from J, with 14 bases in between. This CDR3 is built from 17 residues. Germline assignment: CDR1 SGHTA and CDR2 FQGNSA. The CDR3 sequence is CASSLELGRRYNSPLHF. The CDR3 DNA follows: TGTGCCAGCAGCTTAGAACTCGGACGGAGGTATAATTCACCCCTCCACTTT.

Details on this clonotype: A single base separates this from a much larger clone, so it may be a read error. The V call is TRBV12-3 or TRBV12-4, the J call TRBJ2-3; unclear D gene. Trimming stripped 8 bases from V and 0 bases from J, with 9 bases between. The CDR3 length is 13 residues. CDR3 amino acids: CASARQSTDTQYF. The CDR3 nucleotides are TGTGCCAGCGCCAGACAAAGCACAGATACGCAGTATTTT.

This clonotype appeared many times. This rearrangement joins TRBV27 to TRBJ1-1; TRBD1 might be the D (5 bases). Trimming took off 4 bases at V and 5 bases at J, with 17 bases between the two ends. In germline, CDR1 is MNHEY, CDR2 SMNVEV (reference sequence). The CDR3 covers 15 residues. CDR3 residues: CASSSPSGIRTEAFF. CDR3 DNA: TGTGCCAGCAGTTCACCCTCAGGGATCCGTACTGAAGCTTTCTTT.

This clonotype was observed a handful of times. J is TRBJ2-7 and V is TRBV6-2 or TRBV6-3; 7 bases line up with TRBD1. Trimming at V came to 0 bases and at J to 3 bases, leaving 5 bases not matched to a gene. Germline V gene data show CDR1 as MNHEY and CDR2 as SVGEGT. CDR3 size: 15 residues. CDR3 residues: CASSYSEGQIYEQYF. For the CDR3, the DNA is TGTGCCAGCAGTTACTCAGAGGGACAGATCTACGAGCAGTACTTC.

This clonotype was counted many times. V usage is TRBV30 and J usage is TRBJ1-2; D is possibly TRBD1 (5 bases). Trimming pared 3 bases from V and 6 bases from J, leaving 5 bases between. The length of the CDR3 is 10 residues. Germline CDR1 is GTSNPN and CDR2 is SVGIG (reference sequence). CDR3: CAWSRDGYTF. The CDR3 coding sequence is TGTGCCTGGAGCAGGGATGGCTACACCTTC.

CDR3 nucleotides: TGCAGTGCCGGGACTAGAAATGAGCAGTTCTTC. Translation gives CSAGTRNEQFF. The chain recombines TRBV20-1 with TRBJ2-1; 8 bases fit TRBD2. The germline CDR1 and CDR2 sequences are DFQATT and SNEGSKA (reference sequence). V lost 6 bases and J lost 7; bases outside the gene matches: 2. The CDR3 has 11 amino acids.

The rearrangement uses TRBV6-1 and TRBJ1-3; 8 nucleotides align to TRBD1. With V trimmed by 5 bases and J by 3 bases, 6 bases remained unmatched. CDR1 is MNHNS, CDR2 SASEGT, per germline. This CDR3 spans 15 amino acids. In nucleotides, the CDR3 is TGTGCCAGCAGTTCTCCCGGGACAGGTGGAAACACCATATATTTT. Protein: CASSSPGTGGNTIYF.

The V call is TRBV2, the J call TRBJ2-7; TRBD1 matches 12 bases. There are 15 residues in the CDR3. Trimming removed 8 bases from V and 5 bases from J; junction bases left unmatched: 10. Germline V lookup: CDR1 SNHLY, CDR2 FYNNEI. This chain's CDR3 is CASGNPGQGANEQYF. CDR3 nucleotide sequence: TGTGCCAGCGGGAACCCGGGACAGGGGGCGAACGAGCAGTACTTC.

This clonotype was detected ten times or more. The chain carries TRBV28 and TRBJ1-6; D possibly corresponds to TRBD1 (5 bases). Germline-derived CDR1 and CDR2 are MDHEN and SYDVKM. The CDR3 covers 18 residues. V lost 5 bases, J lost 0 bases, and 17 bases lay in between. The CDR3: CASSPLPGKGSYNSPLHF. CDR3 sequence (DNA): TGTGCCAGCAGTCCACTCCCAGGGAAAGGCTCCTATAATTCACCCCTCCACTTT.

This clonotype was counted between two and nine times. This chain joins TRBV2 and TRBJ1-5; D may be TRBD1 (6 bases). Trimming took 4 bases from V and 0 from J, leaving 7 bases between them. Germline V gene lookup returns CDR1 SNHLY and CDR2 FYNNEI. This CDR3 has 14 amino acids. The CDR3 is CASSAGDSNQPQHF. CDR3 coding DNA: TGTGCCAGCAGTGCAGGGGATAGCAATCAGCCCCAGCATTTT. Looking up the rest from reference TRBV2 and TRBJ1-5 gives the full variable domain: EPEVTQTPSHQVTQMGQEVILRCVPISNHLYFYWYRQILGQKVEFLVSFYNNEISEKSEIFDDQFSVERPDGSNFTLKIRSTKLEDSAMYFCASSAGDSNQPQHFGDGTRLSIL.

This clonotype has at least ten counts. Here the CDR3 reads CASSGVRGGELFF. For the CDR3, the DNA is TGTGCCAGCAGCGGGGTGAGGGGTGGAGAACTGTTTTTT. This chain connects TRBV7-2 to TRBJ1-4; D might be TRBD1 (5 bases). CDR1 is SGHTA and CDR2 is FQGNSA in the germline V gene. CDR3 length: 13 amino acids. The V and J ends lost 5 bases and 12 bases respectively, with 16 bases between them.

This clonotype was recorded at least ten times. The chain is built from TRBV7-2 and TRBJ1-4; D ambiguous. The CDR3 covers 15 residues. In germline, CDR1 is SGHTA, CDR2 FQGNSA. The V end lost 4 bases, the J end lost 5 bases, and 14 bases lay between the germline ends. CDR3 coding DNA: TGTGCCAGCAGCTCCCCCCACCTTGGGAATGAAAAACTGTTTTTT. This translates into CASSSPHLGNEKLFF.

This clonotype was found many times. The rearrangement uses TRBV7-8 and TRBJ1-1; 8 positions agree with TRBD1. CDR3 length: 15 amino acids. The germline V gene has CDR1 SGHVS and CDR2 FQNEAQ. Trimming removed 4 bases from V and 1 base from J; junction bases left unmatched: 5. In nucleotides, the CDR3 is TGTGCCAGCAGCTACAGACAGGGGCCGAACACTGAAGCTTTCTTT. Translation: CASSYRQGPNTEAFF.

This clonotype was observed at least ten times. This chain joins TRBV10-3 and TRBJ2-5; D possibly matches TRBD1 or TRBD2 (5 bases each). V was trimmed by 5 bases and J by 1 base, leaving 11 bases between them. Germline V gene data show CDR1 as ENHRY and CDR2 as SYGVKD. This CDR3 spans 14 amino acids. DNA of the CDR3: TGTGCCATCAGTAAGACAGCGGCCCAAGAGACCCAGTACTTC. The encoded protein is CAISKTAAQETQYF.

On this clonotype itself: Germline is not matched at one junction end, which may reflect a read error. V usage is TRBV6-4 and J usage is TRBJ2-7; 7 bases match TRBD2. This CDR3 has 13 residues. Looked up from germline, CDR1 is MRHNA and CDR2 is SNTAGT. CDR3 DNA: TGTACCAGAGACCCCGGGGGGAGCCACGAGCAGTACTTC. Translation gives CTRDPGGSHEQYF.

The table lists this clonotype with many counts. The chain's CDR3 is CASSLAVRTSTDTQYF. DNA of the CDR3: TGTGCCAGCAGCTTAGCGGTCCGAACTAGCACAGATACGCAGTATTTT. V and J are TRBV7-2 and TRBJ2-3; D is unresolved. Germline-derived CDR1 and CDR2 are SGHTA and FQGNSA. This CDR3 contains 16 residues. V was trimmed by 0 bases and J by 0 bases, leaving 10 bases between them.

This clonotype was observed many times. The chain is built from TRBV7-2 and TRBJ1-5; the D is unclear. The CDR3 covers 12 residues. Trimming shortened V by 0 bases and J by 10 bases, and 7 bases separated the two germline ends. Germline loops: CDR1 SGHTA, CDR2 FQGNSA. The CDR3 DNA sequence: TGTGCCAGCAGCTTAGCCGGGAAACCCCAGCATTTT. Translation: CASSLAGKPQHF.

This clonotype was recorded many times. The chain employs TRBV12-3 or TRBV12-4 and TRBJ1-1, with TRBD1 identical over 7 bases. The CDR3 has 14 residues. The V segment lost 8 bases and the J segment 5 bases; nucleotides outside the gene matches: 11. CDR3 nucleotides: TGTGCCAGCGGGCCGACAGGGAGTGGTACTGAAGCTTTCTTT. It encodes CASGPTGSGTEAFF.

This clonotype was counted ten times or more. This rearrangement joins TRBV7-2 to TRBJ2-5; either TRBD1 or TRBD2 may supply D (5 bases each). The CDR3 loop spans 15 amino acids. V was shortened by 5 bases and J by 2 bases, with 15 bases between the two germline ends. Germline CDR1 reads SGHTA; CDR2 reads FQGNSA. CDR3 sequence (DNA): TGTGCCAGCAGCCCCCCGGGGACCCGACAAGAGACCCAGTACTTC. As protein: CASSPPGTRQETQYF.

There are many counts of this clonotype. The CDR3: CASSRGRENYGYTF. For the CDR3, the DNA is TGTGCCAGCAGCCGCGGCAGGGAGAACTATGGCTACACCTTC. This chain uses TRBV7-2 with TRBJ1-2, with D perhaps TRBD1 (5 bases). There are 14 residues in the CDR3. V lost 5 bases to trimming and J lost 2 bases, with 12 bases between them. Per the germline V gene, CDR1 is SGHTA and CDR2 is FQGNSA.

This clonotype showed up many times. This chain connects TRBV19 to TRBJ1-5; D not certain. The CDR3 extends over 15 amino acids. CDR1 LNHDA and CDR2 SQIVND come from the germline V gene (reference sequence). Deletions cut 4 bases from V and 6 bases from J, with 16 bases between. The CDR3 loop is CASSKVRTAGQPQHF. Written as DNA, the CDR3 is TGTGCCAGTAGTAAGGTTCGCACTGCCGGTCAGCCCCAGCATTTT.

This clonotype was counted at least ten times. This chain joins TRBV7-9 and TRBJ2-1; D is unresolved. Between the trimmed V and J ends, which lost 5 bases and 0 bases, there was a span of 11 bases. In germline, CDR1 is SEHNR, CDR2 FQNEAQ (reference sequence). The CDR3 is made up of 15 amino acids. CDR3 region: CASSLGAVSYNEQFF. CDR3 in DNA: TGTGCCAGCAGCCTAGGAGCAGTCTCCTACAATGAGCAGTTCTTC.

For this clonotype: Sequence at one end of the junction differs from germline and may be a read error. This chain links TRBV30 with TRBJ1-1, with D possibly TRBD1 on 6 matching bases. The CDR3 is 15 amino acids. Germline CDR1 and CDR2: GTSNPN and SVGIG (reference sequence). CDR3 bases: TGTGTCTGGAGTGTCAAGGGGGGGATGAACACTGAAGCTTTCTTT. Protein sequence: CVWSVKGGMNTEAFF.

This clonotype was observed many times. This chain joins TRBV28 and TRBJ1-2, with D perhaps matching TRBD1 (6 bases). With 7 bases removed from V and 6 bases from J, the gap between germline ends came to 12 bases. Germline V lookup: CDR1 MDHEN, CDR2 SYDVKM. The CDR3 consists of 12 residues. The CDR3 nucleotides read TGTGCCAGCATTCAGGGGTACAATGGCTACACCTTC. It translates to CASIQGYNGYTF.

There are many counts of this clonotype. The rearrangement joins TRBV7-2 to TRBJ2-5, with D uncertain. V lost 3 bases, J lost 0 bases, and 8 bases lay in between. CDR1 and CDR2 from the germline V gene are SGHTA and FQGNSA. This CDR3 contains 14 residues. The CDR3 reads CASSFHGNQETQYF. The CDR3, as DNA: TGTGCCAGCAGCTTCCACGGAAACCAAGAGACCCAGTACTTC.